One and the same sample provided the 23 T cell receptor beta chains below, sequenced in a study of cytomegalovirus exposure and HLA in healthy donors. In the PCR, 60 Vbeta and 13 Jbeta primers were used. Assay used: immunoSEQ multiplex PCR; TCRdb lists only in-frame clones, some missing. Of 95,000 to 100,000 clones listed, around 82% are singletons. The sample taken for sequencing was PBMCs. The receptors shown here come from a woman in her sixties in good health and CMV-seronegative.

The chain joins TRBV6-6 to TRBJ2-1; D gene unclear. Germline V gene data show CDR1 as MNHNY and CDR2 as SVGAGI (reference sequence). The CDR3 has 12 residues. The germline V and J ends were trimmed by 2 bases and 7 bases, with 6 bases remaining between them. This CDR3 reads CASSYQRNEQFF. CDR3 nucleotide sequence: TGTGCCAGCAGTTACCAGAGGAATGAGCAGTTCTTC.

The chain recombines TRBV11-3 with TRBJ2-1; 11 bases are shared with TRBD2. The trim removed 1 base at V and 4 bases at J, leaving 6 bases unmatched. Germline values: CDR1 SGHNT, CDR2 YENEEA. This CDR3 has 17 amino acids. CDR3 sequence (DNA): TGTGCCAGCAGCTTAGCCCTAGCGGGAGGATCGTACAATGAGCAGTTCTTC. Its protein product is CASSLALAGGSYNEQFF.

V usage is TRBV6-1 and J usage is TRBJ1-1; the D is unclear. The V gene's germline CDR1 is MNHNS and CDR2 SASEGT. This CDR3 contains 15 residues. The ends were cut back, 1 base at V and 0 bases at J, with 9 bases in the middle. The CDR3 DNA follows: TGTGCCAGCAGTGAAGTCACAGCTATGAACACTGAAGCTTTCTTT. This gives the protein CASSEVTAMNTEAFF.

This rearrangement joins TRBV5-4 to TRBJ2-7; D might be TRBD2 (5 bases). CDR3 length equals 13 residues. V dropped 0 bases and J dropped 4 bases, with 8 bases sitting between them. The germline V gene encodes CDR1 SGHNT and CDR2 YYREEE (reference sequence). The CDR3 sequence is CASSLAGEYEQYF. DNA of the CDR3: TGTGCCAGCAGCTTGGCTGGGGAGTACGAGCAGTACTTC. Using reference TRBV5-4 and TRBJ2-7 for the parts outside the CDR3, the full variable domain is ETGVTQSPTHLIKTRGQQVTLRCSSQSGHNTVSWYQQALGQGPQFIFQYYREEENGRGNFPPRFSGLQFPNYSSELNVNALELDDSALYLCASSLAGEYEQYFGPGTRLTVT.

CDR3 region: CASSTGTEQPQHF. The CDR3 DNA is TGTGCCAGCAGTACCGGGACAGAGCAGCCCCAGCATTTT. The genes are TRBV28 and TRBJ1-5, with TRBD1 identical over 7 bases. With V trimmed by 5 bases and J by 7 bases, 5 bases remained unmatched. The CDR3 covers 13 residues. In germline, CDR1 is MDHEN, CDR2 SYDVKM.

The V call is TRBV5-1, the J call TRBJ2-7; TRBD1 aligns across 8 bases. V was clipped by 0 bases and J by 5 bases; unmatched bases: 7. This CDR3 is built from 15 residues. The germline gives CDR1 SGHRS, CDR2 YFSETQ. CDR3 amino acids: CASSLGQGKVHEQYF. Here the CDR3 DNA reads TGCGCCAGCAGCTTGGGACAGGGGAAGGTCCACGAGCAGTACTTC.

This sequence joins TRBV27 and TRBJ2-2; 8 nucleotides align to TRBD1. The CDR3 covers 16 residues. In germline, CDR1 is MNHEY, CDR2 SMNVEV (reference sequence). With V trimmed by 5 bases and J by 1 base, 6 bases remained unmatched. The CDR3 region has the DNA TGTGCCAGCAGTGGGTACAGGGGGGAGAACACCGGGGAGCTGTTTTTT. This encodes CASSGYRGENTGELFF.

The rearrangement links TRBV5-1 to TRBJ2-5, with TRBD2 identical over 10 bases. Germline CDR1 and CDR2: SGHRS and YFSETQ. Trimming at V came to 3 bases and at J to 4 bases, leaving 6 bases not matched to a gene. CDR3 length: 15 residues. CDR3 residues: CASSSAASGRETQYF. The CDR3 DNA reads TGCGCCAGCAGCTCCGCGGCTAGCGGGAGAGAGACCCAGTACTTC.

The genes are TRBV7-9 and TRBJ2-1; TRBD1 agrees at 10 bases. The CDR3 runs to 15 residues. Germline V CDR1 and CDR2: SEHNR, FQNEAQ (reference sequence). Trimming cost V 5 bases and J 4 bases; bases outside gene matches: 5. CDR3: CASSPTGGGYNEQFF. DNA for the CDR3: TGTGCCAGCAGCCCGACAGGGGGCGGTTACAATGAGCAGTTCTTC.

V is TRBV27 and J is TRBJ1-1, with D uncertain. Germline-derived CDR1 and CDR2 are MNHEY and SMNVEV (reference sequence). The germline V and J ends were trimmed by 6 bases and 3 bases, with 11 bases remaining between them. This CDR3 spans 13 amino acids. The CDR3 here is CASSLRQHTEAFF. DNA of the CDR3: TGTGCCAGCAGCCTCAGACAACACACTGAAGCTTTCTTT.

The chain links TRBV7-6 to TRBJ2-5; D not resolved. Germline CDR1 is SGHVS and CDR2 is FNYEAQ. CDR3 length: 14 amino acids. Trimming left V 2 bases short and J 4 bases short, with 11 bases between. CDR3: CASSLMSLRETQYF. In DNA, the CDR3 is TGTGCCAGCAGCTTAATGAGTCTTCGAGAGACCCAGTACTTC.

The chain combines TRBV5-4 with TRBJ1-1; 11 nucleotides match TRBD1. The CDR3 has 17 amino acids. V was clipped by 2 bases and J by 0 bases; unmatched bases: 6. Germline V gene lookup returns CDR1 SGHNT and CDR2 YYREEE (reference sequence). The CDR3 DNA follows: TGTGCCAGCAGCTTAACCGGGACAGGGGGTATGAACACTGAAGCTTTCTTT. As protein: CASSLTGTGGMNTEAFF.

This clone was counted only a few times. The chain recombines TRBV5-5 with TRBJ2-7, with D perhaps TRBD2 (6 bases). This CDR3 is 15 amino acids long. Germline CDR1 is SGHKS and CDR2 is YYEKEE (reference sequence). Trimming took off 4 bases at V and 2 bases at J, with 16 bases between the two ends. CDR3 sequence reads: CASSATGTGTYEQYF. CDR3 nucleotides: TGTGCCAGCAGCGCAACCGGGACTGGGACCTACGAGCAGTACTTC.

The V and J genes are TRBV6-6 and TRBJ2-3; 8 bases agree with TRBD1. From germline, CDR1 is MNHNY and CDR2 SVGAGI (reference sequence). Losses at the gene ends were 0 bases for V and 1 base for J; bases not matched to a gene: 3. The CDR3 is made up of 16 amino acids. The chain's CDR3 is CASSYSGQAGTDTQYF. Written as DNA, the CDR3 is TGTGCCAGCAGTTACTCGGGACAGGCAGGCACAGATACGCAGTATTTT.

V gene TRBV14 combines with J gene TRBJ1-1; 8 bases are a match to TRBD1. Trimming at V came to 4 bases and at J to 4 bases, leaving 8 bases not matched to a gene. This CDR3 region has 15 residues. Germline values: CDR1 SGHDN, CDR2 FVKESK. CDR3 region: CASSPRTGKGTEAFF. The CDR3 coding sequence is TGTGCCAGCAGCCCCAGGACAGGGAAGGGCACTGAAGCTTTCTTT.

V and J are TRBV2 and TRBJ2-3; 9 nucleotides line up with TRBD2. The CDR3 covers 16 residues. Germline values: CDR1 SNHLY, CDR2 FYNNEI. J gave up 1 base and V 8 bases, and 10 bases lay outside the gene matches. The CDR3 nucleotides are TGTGCCAGCCTTTATAGTTGGACTAGCGGCACAGATACGCAGTATTTT. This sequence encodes CASLYSWTSGTDTQYF.

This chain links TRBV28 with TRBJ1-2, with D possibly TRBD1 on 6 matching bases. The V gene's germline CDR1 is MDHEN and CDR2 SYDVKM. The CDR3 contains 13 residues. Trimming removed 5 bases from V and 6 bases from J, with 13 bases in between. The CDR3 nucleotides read TGTGCCAGCAGTACCCCTACAGGGAATGGCTACACCTTC. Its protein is CASSTPTGNGYTF.

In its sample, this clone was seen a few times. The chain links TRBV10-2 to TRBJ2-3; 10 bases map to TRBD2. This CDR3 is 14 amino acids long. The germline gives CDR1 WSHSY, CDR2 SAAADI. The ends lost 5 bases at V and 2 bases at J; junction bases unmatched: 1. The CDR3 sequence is CASSTSGNTDTQYF. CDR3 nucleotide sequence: TGCGCCAGCAGTACTAGCGGGAACACAGATACGCAGTATTTT.

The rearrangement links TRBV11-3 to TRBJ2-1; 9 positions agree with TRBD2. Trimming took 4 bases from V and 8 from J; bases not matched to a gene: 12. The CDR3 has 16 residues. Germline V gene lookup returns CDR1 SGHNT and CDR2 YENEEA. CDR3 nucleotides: TGTGCCAGCAGCTCACCCGGCGGCGGGGGGGCCTATGAGCAGTTCTTC. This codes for CASSSPGGGGAYEQFF.

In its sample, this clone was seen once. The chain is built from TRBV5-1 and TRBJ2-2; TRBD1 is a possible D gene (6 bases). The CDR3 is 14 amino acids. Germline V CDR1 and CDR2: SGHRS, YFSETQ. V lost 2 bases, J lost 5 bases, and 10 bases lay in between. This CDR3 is CASSLGQSTGELFF. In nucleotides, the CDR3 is TGCGCCAGCAGCTTAGGACAGTCTACCGGGGAGCTGTTTTTT. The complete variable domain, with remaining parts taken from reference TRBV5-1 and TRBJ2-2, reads KAGVTQTPRYLIKTRGQQVTLSCSPISGHRSVSWYQQTPGQGLQFLFEYFSETQRNKGNFPGRFSGRQFSNSRSEMNVSTLELGDSALYLCASSLGQSTGELFFGEGSRLTVL.

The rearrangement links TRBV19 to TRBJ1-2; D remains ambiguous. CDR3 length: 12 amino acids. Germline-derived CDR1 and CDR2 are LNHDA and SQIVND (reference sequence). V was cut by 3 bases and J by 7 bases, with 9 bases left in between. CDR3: CASSIGSVGYTF. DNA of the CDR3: TGTGCCAGTAGTATCGGGTCAGTTGGCTACACCTTC.

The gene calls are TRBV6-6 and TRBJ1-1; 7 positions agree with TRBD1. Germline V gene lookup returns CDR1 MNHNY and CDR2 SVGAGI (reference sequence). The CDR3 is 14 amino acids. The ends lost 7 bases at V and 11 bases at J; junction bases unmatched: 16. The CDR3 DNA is TGTGCCAGCACCTCAGTACCCCGGGACAGAGGCGCTTTCTTT. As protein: CASTSVPRDRGAFF.

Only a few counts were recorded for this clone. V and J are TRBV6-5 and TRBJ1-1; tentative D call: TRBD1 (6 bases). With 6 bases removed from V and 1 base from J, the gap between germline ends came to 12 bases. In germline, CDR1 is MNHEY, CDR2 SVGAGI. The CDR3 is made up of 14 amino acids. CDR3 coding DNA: TGTGCCAGCAGGCCAGGGGTAGGGAACACTGAAGCTTTCTTT. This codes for CASRPGVGNTEAFF.